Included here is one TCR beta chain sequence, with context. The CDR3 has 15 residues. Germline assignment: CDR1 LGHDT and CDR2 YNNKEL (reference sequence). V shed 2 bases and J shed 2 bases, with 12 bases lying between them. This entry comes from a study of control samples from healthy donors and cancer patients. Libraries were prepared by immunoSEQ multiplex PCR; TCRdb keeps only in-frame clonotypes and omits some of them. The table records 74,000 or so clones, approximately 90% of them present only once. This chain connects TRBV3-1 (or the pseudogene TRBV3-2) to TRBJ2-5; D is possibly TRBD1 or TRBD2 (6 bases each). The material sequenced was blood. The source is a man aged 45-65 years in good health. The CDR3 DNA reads TGTGCCAGCAGCCAATCTGGGGGGACACAAGAGACCCAGTACTTC. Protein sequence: CASSQSGGTQETQYF.